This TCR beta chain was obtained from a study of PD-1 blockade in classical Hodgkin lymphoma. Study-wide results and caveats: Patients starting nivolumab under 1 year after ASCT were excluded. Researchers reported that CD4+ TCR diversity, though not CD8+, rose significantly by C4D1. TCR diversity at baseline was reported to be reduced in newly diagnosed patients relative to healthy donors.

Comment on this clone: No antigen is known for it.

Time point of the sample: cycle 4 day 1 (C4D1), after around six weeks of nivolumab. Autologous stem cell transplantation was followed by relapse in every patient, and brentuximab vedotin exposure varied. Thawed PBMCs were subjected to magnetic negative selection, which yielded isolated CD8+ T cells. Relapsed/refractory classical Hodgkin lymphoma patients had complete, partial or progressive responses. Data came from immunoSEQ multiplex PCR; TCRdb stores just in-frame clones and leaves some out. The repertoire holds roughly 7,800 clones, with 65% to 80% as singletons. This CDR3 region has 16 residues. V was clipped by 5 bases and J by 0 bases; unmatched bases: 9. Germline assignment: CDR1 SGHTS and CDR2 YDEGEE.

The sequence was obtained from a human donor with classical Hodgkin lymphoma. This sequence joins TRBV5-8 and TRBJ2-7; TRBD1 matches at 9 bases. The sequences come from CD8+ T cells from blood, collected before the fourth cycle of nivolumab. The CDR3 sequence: CASSLTGTGISYEQYF. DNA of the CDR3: TGTGCCAGCAGTTTAACCGGGACAGGGATCTCCTACGAGCAGTACTTC.